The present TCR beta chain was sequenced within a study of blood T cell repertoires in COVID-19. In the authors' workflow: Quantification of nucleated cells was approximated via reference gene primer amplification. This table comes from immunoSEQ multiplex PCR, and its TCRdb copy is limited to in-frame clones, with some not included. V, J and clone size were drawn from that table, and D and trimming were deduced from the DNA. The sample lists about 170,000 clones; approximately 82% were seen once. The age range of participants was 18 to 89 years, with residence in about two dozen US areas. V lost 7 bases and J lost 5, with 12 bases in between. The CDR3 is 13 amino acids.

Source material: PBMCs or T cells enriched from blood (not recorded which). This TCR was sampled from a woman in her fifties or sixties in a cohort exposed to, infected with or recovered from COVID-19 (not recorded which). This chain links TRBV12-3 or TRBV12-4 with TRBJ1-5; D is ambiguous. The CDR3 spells CASKAEGDQPQHF. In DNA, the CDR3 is TGTGCCAGCAAGGCGGAGGGTGATCAGCCCCAGCATTTT.